This record looks at one TCR beta chain sequence and its context. Its antigen is undetermined. Primed by a sample-barcoded 5' primer and a J-beta primer mix, a second PCR proceeded for 7 to 11 cycles. Each cDNA molecule carried a tag from a template-switch adaptor that contained 12 random nucleotides. TCRdb processed the 5' RACE reads anew with MiXCR; each CDR3 protein has one entry. The sample consists of around 1,100,000 distinct CDR3 sequences, around two fifths of them appearing once. The data are from a study of blood T cells in healthy people across ages. Study results and limitations: Nothing was known about donor CMV status, and this possibly confounded expanded clonotype changes.

With each sample, at least 6 micrograms of total RNA were extracted. Looked up from germline, CDR1 is SGHVS and CDR2 is FNYEAQ. V lost 0 bases to trimming and J lost 0 bases, with 12 bases between them. CDR3 size: 17 residues. J is TRBJ1-3 and V is TRBV7-6; D may be TRBD1 (5 bases). The sequencing input was blood. This receptor was identified in a man younger than 30 in good health. The CDR3: CASSLAGLPYSGNTIYF. CDR3 nucleotide sequence: TGTGCCAGCAGCTTAGCGGGACTGCCCTACTCTGGAAACACCATATATTTT.